A single count supports the clone carrying this T cell receptor beta chain. Trimming shortened V by 7 bases and J by 7 bases, and 26 bases separated the two germline ends. There are 16 residues in the CDR3. Per the germline V gene, CDR1 is SNHLY and CDR2 is FYNNEI. Original processing notes: For nucleated cells, counts were estimated from reference gene primer amplification. This table comes from immunoSEQ multiplex PCR, and its TCRdb copy is limited to in-frame clones, with some not included. V and J calls and clone size are given by that table; D and trimming were obtained from the DNA. The sample consists of about 14,000 clones, over 65% of them appearing once. This record comes from a study of blood T cell repertoires in COVID-19. For the study at large: Collection of acute and convalescent COVID-19 samples took place in the United States, Italy and Spain. T cells, B-cell-depleted T cells, or PBMCs provided the cDNA or gDNA that served as material.

The rearrangement joins TRBV2 to TRBJ2-7, with D possibly matching TRBD1 (6 bases). This receptor was obtained from a boy aged 2 to 9 with active or convalescent COVID-19. Sequenced sample: peripheral blood. This chain's CDR3 is CASIEPQGFGLGEQYF. The CDR3 DNA reads TGTGCCAGCATCGAACCCCAGGGGTTTGGGCTCGGTGAGCAGTACTTC.